Included here is one T cell receptor beta chain sequence, with context. What it binds is not known. TCRdb ran MiXCR on the 5' RACE reads and lists one entry per CDR3 protein. The table shows about 180,000 distinct CDR3 sequences, with around 16% occurring only once. This sample is part of a study of T-cell memory formation after mild COVID-19. Across the study: TCR clusters largely stayed donor specific. General study results and limits: Contracting clones localized mainly to CM and EM when CD4+ and mainly to EMRA when CD8+. Pre-infection memory already had some responding clones, implying cross-reactive memory joined.

The CDR3 length is 17 residues. CDR1 is LNHDA, CDR2 SQIVND, per germline (reference sequence). Trimming stripped 0 bases from V and 0 bases from J, with 12 bases between. The specimen was PBMCs or a T cell subset sorted from them (not recorded which). The source of this sequence is an adult woman who had mild COVID-19 (a few samples of this study predate the infection). Cell type and time point are not known. This rearrangement joins TRBV19 to TRBJ2-4; D gene uncertain. CDR3 amino acids: CASSIDLPALAKNIQYF. CDR3 sequence (DNA): TGTGCCAGTAGTATAGATCTGCCGGCGTTAGCCAAAAACATTCAGTACTTC.